The entry below gives a single T cell receptor (beta chain) sequence along with its context. The same CDR3 arises from other DNA sequences in this sample as well. TCRdb's copy holds only in-frame clones and misses some; the assay was immunoSEQ multiplex PCR. The table records about 290,000 clones, approximately 86% of them present only once. The data originate from a study of blood T cell repertoires in COVID-19. The TCR was taken from a woman in her forties or fifties with active or convalescent COVID-19. The sequenced sample consisted of peripheral blood.

The DNA of the CDR3 is TGTGCCAGCAGCTCAAACAGGGGGAAAGAGACCCAGTACTTC. It translates to CASSSNRGKETQYF. The V and J genes are TRBV7-2 and TRBJ2-5, with 8 bases lining up with TRBD1. This CDR3 is 14 amino acids long. The germline V gene encodes CDR1 SGHTA and CDR2 FQGNSA. J lost 3 bases, V lost 4 bases, and 4 bases had no gene match.